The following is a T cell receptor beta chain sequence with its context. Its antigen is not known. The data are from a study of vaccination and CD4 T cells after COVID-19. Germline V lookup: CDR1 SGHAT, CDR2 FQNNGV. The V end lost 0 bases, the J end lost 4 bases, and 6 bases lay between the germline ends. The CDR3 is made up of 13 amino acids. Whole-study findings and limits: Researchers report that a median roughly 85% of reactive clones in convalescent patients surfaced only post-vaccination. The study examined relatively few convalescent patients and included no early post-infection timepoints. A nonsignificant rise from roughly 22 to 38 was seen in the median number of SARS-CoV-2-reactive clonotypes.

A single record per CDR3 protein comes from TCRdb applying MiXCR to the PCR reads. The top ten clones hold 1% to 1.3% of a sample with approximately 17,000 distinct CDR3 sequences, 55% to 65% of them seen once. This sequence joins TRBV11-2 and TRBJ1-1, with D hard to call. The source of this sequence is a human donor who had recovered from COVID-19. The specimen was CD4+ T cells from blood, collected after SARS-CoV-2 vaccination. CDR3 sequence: CASSLEGVTEAFF. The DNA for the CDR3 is TGTGCCAGCAGCTTAGAAGGCGTCACTGAAGCTTTCTTT.